The 23 T cell receptor beta chains below come from one sample, sequenced in a study of T cells in Graves' hyperthyroidism and ophthalmopathy. From RNA transcripts, TCR beta CDR3 regions were amplified. A set of HTBI primers served as the primers for a first-round RT-PCR of the TCR CDR3. TCRdb ran MiXCR on the multiplex PCR reads and lists one entry per CDR3 protein. This table holds 210,000 or so distinct CDR3 sequences, 17% found once. The sample was blood. The receptor source for this set is a man between 50 and 59 years old with Graves' hyperthyroidism.

The V gene is TRBV6-2 or TRBV6-3, the J gene TRBJ1-5; no firm D call. Germline V lookup: CDR1 MNHEY, CDR2 SVGEGT. With 3 bases removed from V and 4 bases from J, the gap between germline ends came to 10 bases. The CDR3 is 14 residues long. CDR3 residues: CASSYRDGNQPQHF. As DNA, the CDR3 is TGTGCCAGCAGTTATAGGGATGGTAATCAGCCCCAGCATTTT.

The rearrangement joins TRBV28 to TRBJ2-3; D possibly matches TRBD1 or TRBD2 (6 bases each). V lost 3 bases and J 7 bases, leaving 17 bases between the germline ends. The CDR3 extends over 15 amino acids. Germline V gene lookup returns CDR1 MDHEN and CDR2 SYDVKM. Here the CDR3 DNA reads TGTGCCAGCAGTTTTGGGGGGCGCATACGAAATACGCAGTATTTT. Its translation is CASSFGGRIRNTQYF.

Many counts were recorded for this clonotype. V usage is TRBV2 and J usage is TRBJ1-4; D possibly corresponds to TRBD1 (5 bases). This CDR3 has 14 residues. CDR1 is SNHLY, CDR2 FYNNEI, per germline. V dropped 6 bases and J dropped 5 bases, with 13 bases sitting between them. CDR3 DNA: TGTGCCAGCAGCCGGGACGGAGAAAATGAAAAACTGTTTTTT. It codes for CASSRDGENEKLFF.

This clonotype has only a few counts. The chain employs TRBV5-1 and TRBJ2-1; unclear D gene. Germline V gene data show CDR1 as SGHRS and CDR2 as YFSETQ. Trimming left V 1 base short and J 8 bases short, with 7 bases between. The CDR3 covers 12 residues. The CDR3 loop reads CASSLNWDEQFF. CDR3 in DNA: TGCGCCAGCAGCTTGAACTGGGATGAGCAGTTCTTC.

Concerning this clonotype itself: A read error may account for a junction end that differs from germline. V is TRBV27 and J is TRBJ2-7; 11 nucleotides agree with TRBD2. Germline assignment: CDR1 MNHEY and CDR2 SMNVEV (reference sequence). This CDR3 has 15 residues. Here the CDR3 DNA reads TGTCCCAGCAGGTCCGGGACTAGCGGAATATACGAGCAGTACTTC. Translated: CPSRSGTSGIYEQYF.

This clonotype showed up many times. V is TRBV28 and J is TRBJ1-2, with TRBD1 as a possible D gene (5 bases). CDR3 length: 13 residues. Germline-derived CDR1 and CDR2 are MDHEN and SYDVKM. The V end was cut by 3 bases, the J end by 1 base, with 6 bases between. The chain's CDR3 is CASSFRDNYGYTF. CDR3 nucleotides: TGTGCCAGCAGTTTCAGGGATAACTATGGCTACACCTTC.

In its sample, this clonotype was seen a few times. V and J are TRBV5-4 and TRBJ2-7; D not resolved. This CDR3 has 15 amino acids. The V and J ends lost 7 bases and 0 bases respectively, with 17 bases between them. The germline CDR1 and CDR2 sequences are SGHNT and YYREEE (reference sequence). CDR3 sequence: CASSRERALSYEQYF. The CDR3 DNA sequence: TGTGCCAGCTCCCGAGAGAGAGCGCTCTCCTACGAGCAGTACTTC.

In this sample, this clonotype turned up a few times. The chain has TRBV18 and TRBJ1-5; 7 bases line up with TRBD1. J gave up 0 bases and V 4 bases, and 3 bases lay outside the gene matches. This CDR3 region has 15 residues. Germline lookup yields CDR1 KGHSH and CDR2 LQKENI. CDR3 DNA: TGTGCCAGCTCACAAACAGGGGATAGCAATCAGCCCCAGCATTTT. Translated: CASSQTGDSNQPQHF.

As for this clonotype: A read error may explain this, as a much larger clone is one base away. The chain employs TRBV5-1 and TRBJ1-2; D gene unclear. CDR3 length equals 14 residues. V shed 4 bases and J shed 2 bases, with 12 bases lying between them. Germline CDR1 is SGHRS and CDR2 is YFSETQ. The CDR3 loop is CASSGEGSNYGYTF. CDR3 DNA sequence: TGCGCCAGCAGCGGGGAGGGTTCAAACTATGGCTACACCTTC.

This clonotype has ten or more counts. This CDR3 reads CASSYKDPFFHGTQYF. Here the CDR3 DNA reads TGTGCCAGCAGTTACAAGGATCCTTTTTTTCACGGGACCCAGTACTTC. V gene TRBV6-6 combines with J gene TRBJ2-5; D remains ambiguous. V lost 2 bases to trimming and J lost 7 bases, with 20 bases between them. Germline V gives CDR1 MNHNY, CDR2 SVGAGI (reference sequence). The CDR3 spans 16 residues.

This clonotype has more than one count but fewer than ten. With a much larger clone just one base away, this may be a read error. The gene calls are TRBV27 and TRBJ1-2; D perhaps matches TRBD1 (5 bases). Germline assignment: CDR1 MNHEY and CDR2 SMNVEV (reference sequence). This CDR3 spans 15 amino acids. Trimming left V 5 bases short and J 5 bases short, with 18 bases between. The CDR3 DNA sequence: TGTGCCAGCAGTCCCGCGGAGCGGGGGGAGTATGGCTACACCTTC. Its translation is CASSPAERGEYGYTF.

This clonotype has at least ten counts. This chain uses TRBV28 with TRBJ2-7; the D gene is possibly TRBD2 (6 bases). The germline V gene encodes CDR1 MDHEN and CDR2 SYDVKM. There are 15 residues in the CDR3. Trimming took off 4 bases at V and 7 bases at J, with 20 bases between the two ends. The CDR3 DNA reads as TGTGCCAGCAGTTCTCCCTCGAGGCCACGGGGGGAGCAGTACTTC. It codes for CASSSPSRPRGEQYF.

The rearrangement uses TRBV14 and TRBJ2-1; weak D call: TRBD1 (6 bases). This CDR3 contains 13 residues. Trimming shortened V by 3 bases and J by 8 bases, and 11 bases separated the two germline ends. Germline V gene data show CDR1 as SGHDN and CDR2 as FVKESK. The CDR3 DNA reads as TGTGCCAGCAGCCATAGGGGGAGACATGAGCAGTTCTTC. This gives the protein CASSHRGRHEQFF.

This clonotype was observed many times. V and J are TRBV11-3 and TRBJ2-5, with 9 bases identical to TRBD2. The V segment lost 4 bases and the J segment 4 bases; nucleotides outside the gene matches: 7. Germline V gene lookup returns CDR1 SGHNT and CDR2 YENEEA. The CDR3 length is 15 residues. In DNA, the CDR3 is TGTGCCAGCAGCTCCCGGCTAGCGGGAATAGAGACCCAGTACTTC. This sequence encodes CASSSRLAGIETQYF.

This clonotype was seen a few times. The CDR3 sequence is CASRIDTSSGAFF. The CDR3, as DNA: TGTGCCAGCAGGATAGACACCTCGTCGGGGGCTTTCTTT. This chain joins TRBV6-1 and TRBJ1-1; D remains unclear. CDR3 length equals 13 residues. The germline V and J ends were trimmed by 6 bases and 11 bases, with 19 bases remaining between them. CDR1 and CDR2 (germline): MNHNS, SASEGT.

In this sample, this clonotype turned up many times. This chain uses TRBV10-3 with TRBJ2-7, with D perhaps TRBD1 (7 bases). CDR3 length: 14 amino acids. The ends were cut back, 3 bases at V and 6 bases at J, with 15 bases in the middle. Germline loops: CDR1 ENHRY, CDR2 SYGVKD. In DNA, the CDR3 is TGTGCCATCAGTGACAGGGGGGATACCTCCGAGCAGTACTTC. Translated: CAISDRGDTSEQYF.

The V gene is TRBV29-1, the J gene TRBJ2-5; D is perhaps TRBD2 (5 bases). Germline V lookup: CDR1 SQVTM, CDR2 ANQGSEA. The CDR3 runs to 13 residues. Trimming pared 2 bases from V and 9 bases from J, leaving 16 bases between. CDR3 DNA sequence: TGCAGCGTTGAATCACCACGGGGTCCGGCCCAGTACTTC. It translates to CSVESPRGPAQYF. The complete variable domain, with remaining parts taken from reference TRBV29-1 and TRBJ2-5, reads SAVISQKPSRDICQRGTSLTIQCQVDSQVTMMFWYRQQPGQSLTLIATANQGSEATYESGFVIDKFPISRPNLTFSTLTVSNMSPEDSSIYLCSVESPRGPAQYFGPGTRLLVL.

There are many counts of this clonotype. This rearrangement joins TRBV5-1 to TRBJ2-2; possible D gene TRBD2, 5 bases. The germline V gene encodes CDR1 SGHRS and CDR2 YFSETQ. This CDR3 is built from 14 residues. V lost 2 bases and J 2 bases, leaving 7 bases between the germline ends. Written as DNA, the CDR3 is TGCGCCAGCAGCTTTAGCGCCAACACCGGGGAGCTGTTTTTT. Amino acids: CASSFSANTGELFF.

This clonotype was counted only a few times. The rearrangement uses TRBV9 and TRBJ2-1; 9 bases are shared with TRBD2. The junction had 5 bases not matched to a gene; V was cut back by 1 base and J by 6 bases. The V gene's germline CDR1 is SGDLS and CDR2 YYNGEE. The CDR3 spans 15 residues. The CDR3 protein is CASSVRAGGINEQFF. The CDR3 DNA reads as TGTGCCAGCAGCGTACGAGCGGGAGGAATCAATGAGCAGTTCTTC.

CDR3 amino acids: CASSRERNTGELFF. CDR3 in DNA: TGTGCCAGCAGTCGGGAGAGGAACACCGGGGAGCTGTTTTTT. The rearrangement uses TRBV2 and TRBJ2-2, with TRBD2 as a possible D gene (6 bases). Germline loops: CDR1 SNHLY, CDR2 FYNNEI. This CDR3 contains 14 residues. V was shortened by 5 bases and J by 1 base, with 8 bases between the two germline ends.

This clonotype was found many times. The chain employs TRBV10-3 and TRBJ2-7; 9 bases align to TRBD1. Germline CDR1 reads ENHRY; CDR2 reads SYGVKD. After removal of 8 bases from V and 3 bases from J, the junction contained 2 bases not matched to a gene. The CDR3 is 12 residues long. The CDR3 coding sequence is TGTGCCATCCAGGGACAGGGCTACGAGCAGTACTTC. This codes for CAIQGQGYEQYF.

CDR3 in DNA: TGTGCCAGTAGGCGGGAGACTTACAATGAGCAGTTCTTC. Translation: CASRRETYNEQFF. The chain carries TRBV19 and TRBJ2-1; 7 bases map to TRBD2. CDR1 is LNHDA, CDR2 SQIVND, per germline (reference sequence). The CDR3 loop spans 13 amino acids. Trimming cost V 6 bases and J 4 bases; bases outside gene matches: 3.

The table lists this clonotype with many counts. The gene calls are TRBV29-1 and TRBJ2-5; the D gene is possibly TRBD2 (6 bases). The V gene's germline CDR1 is SQVTM and CDR2 ANQGSEA. V was shortened by 6 bases and J by 4 bases, with 15 bases between the two germline ends. This CDR3 is built from 13 residues. The CDR3: CSVGTPRGETQYF. DNA of the CDR3: TGCAGCGTCGGGACTCCCCGGGGAGAGACCCAGTACTTC.